A selection of T cell receptor beta chains follows, all from one sample in a study of blood T cell repertoires in COVID-19. Sequenced by immunoSEQ multiplex PCR; TCRdb stores in-frame clones only, minus some. The table lists about 200,000 clones, 75% to 90% of them singletons. Sequencing used peripheral blood. Source of these receptors: a man under 40 who had recovered from COVID-19. Both conserved end residues are part of each CDR3. D genes are given only for firm matches. Rows give clone size only sometimes, using once, few, many, or a class for an expanded clone.

TRBJ2-6,-,-,TRBV5-1,CASSLWRGWEVVGAAGANVLTF,TGCGCCAGCAGCTTATGGCGAGGATGGGAGGTGGTGGGAGCCGCTGGGGCCAACGTCCTGACTTTC
TRBJ1-1,-,-,TRBV5-6,CASSAGGGPRGTEAFF,TGTGCCAGCAGCGCGGGGGGAGGGCCTAGGGGGACTGAAGCTTTCTTT
TRBJ1-5,-,-,TRBV11-2,CASSLQGTGNQPQHF,TGTGCCAGCAGCTTACAGGGCACGGGCAATCAGCCCCAGCATTTT
TRBJ2-7,-,TRBD1,TRBV7-9,CASKSGTGGSSYEQYF,TGTGCCAGCAAATCCGGGACAGGGGGCTCGTCCTACGAGCAGTACTTC
TRBJ1-6,few,-,TRBV12-3/TRBV12-4,CASSAGSQTPLHF,TGTGCCAGCAGCGCCGGGAGTCAGACACCCCTCCACTTT
TRBJ1-2,-,-,TRBV5-5,CASSSVEGNYGYTF,TGTGCCAGCAGCTCGGTGGAGGGTAACTATGGCTACACCTTC
TRBJ2-7,-,TRBD2,TRBV4-1,CASSQATLAGDHEQYF,TGCGCCAGCAGCCAAGCCACACTAGCGGGGGACCACGAGCAGTACTTC
TRBJ2-7,-,-,TRBV3-1/TRBV3-2,CASSQDFRDSNYEQYF,TGTGCCAGCAGCCAAGATTTCCGAGACAGTAACTACGAGCAGTACTTC
TRBJ1-1,few,-,TRBV7-6,CASSRTVPMNTEAFF,TGTGCCAGCAGCCGGACAGTTCCGATGAACACTGAAGCTTTCTTT
TRBJ2-7,-,-,TRBV7-9,CASSLGFPGEQYF,TGTGCCAGCAGCTTAGGGTTTCCCGGCGAGCAGTACTTC
TRBJ2-4,-,-,TRBV15,CATSRNHGTGIAKNIQYF,TGTGCCACCAGCAGAAACCACGGAACAGGGATAGCCAAAAACATTCAGTACTTC
TRBJ2-1,-,-,TRBV4-3,CASSQDLGSSYNEQFF,TGCGCCAGCAGCCAAGATCTCGGTAGCTCCTACAATGAGCAGTTCTTC
TRBJ2-7,-,-,TRBV5-4,CASSLDGATGTPYEQYF,TGTGCCAGCAGCTTGGATGGGGCAACAGGTACCCCCTACGAGCAGTACTTC
TRBJ2-1,-,-,TRBV12-3/TRBV12-4,CASSFGDLSRFF,TGTGCCAGCAGTTTTGGGGACTTGTCTCGGTTCTTC
TRBJ2-5,-,-,TRBV5-5,CASSLGWGEMETQYF,TGTGCCAGCAGCCTGGGGTGGGGGGAAATGGAGACCCAGTACTTC
TRBJ2-2,-,TRBD1,TRBV10-1,CATVTGQVNTGELFF,TGCGCCACCGTCACGGGACAGGTGAACACCGGGGAGCTGTTTTTT
TRBJ1-2,once,-,TRBV9,CASSVRDTAHYGYTF,TGTGCCAGCAGCGTAAGGGACACGGCGCACTATGGCTACACCTTC
TRBJ1-2,-,-,TRBV20-1,CSASLSSYGYTF,TGCAGTGCTAGTTTATCCTCTTATGGCTACACCTTC
TRBJ1-1,-,-,TRBV6-1,CASSEAVTPPSTEAFF,TGTGCCAGCAGTGAAGCTGTGACACCCCCGAGCACTGAAGCTTTCTTT
TRBJ2-7,-,-,TRBV11-2,CASSLDPPPGEQYF,TGTGCCAGCAGCTTAGATCCCCCCCCGGGGGAGCAGTACTTC
TRBJ2-3,-,-,TRBV30,CAWSLLSTDTQYF,TGTGCCTGGAGCCTCTTAAGCACAGATACGCAGTATTTT
TRBJ2-1,-,TRBD2,TRBV19,CASSSRLATSSYNEQFF,TGTGCCAGTAGTAGCCGACTAGCGACGAGCTCCTACAATGAGCAGTTCTTC
TRBJ1-1,-,TRBD1,TRBV4-2,CASSQHGQGGTEAFF,TGTGCCAGCAGCCAACACGGACAGGGAGGGACTGAAGCTTTCTTT